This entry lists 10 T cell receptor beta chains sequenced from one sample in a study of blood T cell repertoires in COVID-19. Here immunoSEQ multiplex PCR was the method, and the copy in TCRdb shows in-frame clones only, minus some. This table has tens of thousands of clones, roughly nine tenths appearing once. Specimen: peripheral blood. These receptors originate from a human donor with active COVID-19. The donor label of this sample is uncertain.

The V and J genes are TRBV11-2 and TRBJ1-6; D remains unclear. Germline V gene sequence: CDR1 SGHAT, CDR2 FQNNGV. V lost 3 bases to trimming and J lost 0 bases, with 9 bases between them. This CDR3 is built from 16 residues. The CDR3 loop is CASSLRVVSYNSPLHF. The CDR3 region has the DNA TGTGCCAGCAGCTTGCGAGTCGTCTCCTATAATTCACCCCTCCACTTT.

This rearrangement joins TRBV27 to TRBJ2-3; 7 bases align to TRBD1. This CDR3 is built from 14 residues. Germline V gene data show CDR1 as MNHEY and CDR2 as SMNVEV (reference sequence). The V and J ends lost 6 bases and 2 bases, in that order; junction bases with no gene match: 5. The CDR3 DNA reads TGTGCCAGCAGATCCGACAGGGTCACAGATACGCAGTATTTT. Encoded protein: CASRSDRVTDTQYF.

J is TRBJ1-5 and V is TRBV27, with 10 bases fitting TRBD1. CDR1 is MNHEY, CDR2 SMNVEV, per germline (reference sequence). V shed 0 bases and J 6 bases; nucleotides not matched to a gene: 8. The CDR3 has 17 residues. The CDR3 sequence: CASSLSGTGVTRQPQHF. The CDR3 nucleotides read TGTGCCAGCAGTTTATCAGGGACAGGGGTAACTCGTCAGCCCCAGCATTTT.

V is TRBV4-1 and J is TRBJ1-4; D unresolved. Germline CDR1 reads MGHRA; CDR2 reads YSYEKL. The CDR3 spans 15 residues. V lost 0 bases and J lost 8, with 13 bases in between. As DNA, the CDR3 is TGCGCCAGCAGCCAAGATCAGCACAAACTAGAAAAACTGTTTTTT. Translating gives CASSQDQHKLEKLFF.

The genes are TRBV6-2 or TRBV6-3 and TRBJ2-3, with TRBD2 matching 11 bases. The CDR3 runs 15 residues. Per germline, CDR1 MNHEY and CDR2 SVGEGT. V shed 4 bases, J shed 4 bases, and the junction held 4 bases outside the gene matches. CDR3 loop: CASSSTSGNPDTQYF. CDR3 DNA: TGTGCCAGCAGTTCGACTAGCGGGAACCCAGATACGCAGTATTTT.

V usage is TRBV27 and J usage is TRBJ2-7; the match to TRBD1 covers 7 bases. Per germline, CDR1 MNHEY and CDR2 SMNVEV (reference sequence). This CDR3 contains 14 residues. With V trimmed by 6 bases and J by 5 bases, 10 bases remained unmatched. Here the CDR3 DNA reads TGTGCCAGCAGCGACAGGGAAGGAAGGGACGAGCAGTACTTC. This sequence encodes CASSDREGRDEQYF.

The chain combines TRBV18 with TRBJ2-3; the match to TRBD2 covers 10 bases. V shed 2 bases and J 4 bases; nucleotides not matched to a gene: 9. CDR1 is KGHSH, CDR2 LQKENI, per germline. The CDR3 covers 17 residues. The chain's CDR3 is CASSPRGAGGPPDTQYF. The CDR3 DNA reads TGTGCCAGCTCACCAAGGGGAGCGGGGGGGCCGCCAGATACGCAGTATTTT.

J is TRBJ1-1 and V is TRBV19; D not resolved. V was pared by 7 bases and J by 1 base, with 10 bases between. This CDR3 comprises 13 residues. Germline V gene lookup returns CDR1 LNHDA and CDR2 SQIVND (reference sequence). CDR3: CASNSFANTEAFF. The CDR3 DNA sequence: TGTGCCAGTAATAGCTTTGCGAACACTGAAGCTTTCTTT.

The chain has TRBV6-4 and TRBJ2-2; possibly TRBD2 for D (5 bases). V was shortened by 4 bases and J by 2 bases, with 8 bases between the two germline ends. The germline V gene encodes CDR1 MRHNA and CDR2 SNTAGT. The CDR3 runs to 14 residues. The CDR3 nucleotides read TGTGCCAGCAGTGTAGCGACTAACACCGGGGAGCTGTTTTTT. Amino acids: CASSVATNTGELFF.

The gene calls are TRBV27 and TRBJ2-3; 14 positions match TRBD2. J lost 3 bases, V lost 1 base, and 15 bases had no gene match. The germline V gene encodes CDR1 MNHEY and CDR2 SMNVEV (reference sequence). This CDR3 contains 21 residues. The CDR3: CASSLLSPLGLAGVGTDTQYF. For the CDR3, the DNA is TGTGCCAGCAGTTTATTGAGTCCGTTGGGACTAGCGGGAGTGGGGACAGATACGCAGTATTTT.